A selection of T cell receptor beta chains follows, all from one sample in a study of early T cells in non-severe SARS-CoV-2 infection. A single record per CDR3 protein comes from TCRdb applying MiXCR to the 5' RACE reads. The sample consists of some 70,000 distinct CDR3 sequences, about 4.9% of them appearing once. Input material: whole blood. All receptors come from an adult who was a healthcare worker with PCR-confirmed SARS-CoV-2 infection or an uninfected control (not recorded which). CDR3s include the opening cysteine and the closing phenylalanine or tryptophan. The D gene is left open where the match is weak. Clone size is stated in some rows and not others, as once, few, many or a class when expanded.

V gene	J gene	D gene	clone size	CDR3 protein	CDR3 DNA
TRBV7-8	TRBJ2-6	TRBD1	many	CASSLIGGSSSGANVLTF	TGTGCCAGCAGCTTAATAGGGGGCTCCAGCTCTGGGGCCAACGTCCTGACTTTC
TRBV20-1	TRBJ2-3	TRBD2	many	CSARPSGGLGLTDTQYF	TGCAGTGCTAGACCTAGCGGGGGCCTCGGTCTCACAGATACGCAGTATTTT
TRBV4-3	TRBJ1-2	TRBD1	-	CASSPGGDGYTF	TGCGCCAGCAGCCCAGGGGGCGATGGCTACACCTTC
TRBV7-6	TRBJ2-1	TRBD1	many	CASSFRQGGEDEQFF	TGTGCCAGCAGCTTTCGACAGGGCGGTGAGGATGAGCAGTTCTTC
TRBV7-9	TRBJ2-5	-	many	CASSLAWDIEETQYF	TGTGCCAGCAGCTTAGCCTGGGACATTGAAGAGACCCAGTACTTC
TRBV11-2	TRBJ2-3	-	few	CASSLDHGSTDTQYF	TGTGCCAGCAGCTTAGATCACGGGAGCACAGATACGCAGTATTTT
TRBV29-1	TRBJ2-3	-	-	CSADSFSTDTQYF	TGCAGCGCGGACAGTTTTAGCACAGATACGCAGTATTTT
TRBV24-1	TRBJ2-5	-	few	CATSDFNGPRETQYF	TGTGCCACCAGTGATTTTAACGGACCTAGAGAGACCCAGTACTTC
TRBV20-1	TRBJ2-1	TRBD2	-	CSASGGSWNEQFF	TGCAGTGCTAGTGGCGGGAGTTGGAATGAGCAGTTCTTC
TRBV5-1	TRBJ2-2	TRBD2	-	CASSMTSGTNTGELFF	TGCGCCAGCAGCATGACTAGCGGGACAAACACCGGGGAGCTGTTTTTT
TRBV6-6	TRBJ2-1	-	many	CASSYVLGVNEQFF	TGTGCCAGCAGTTACGTCCTGGGGGTCAATGAGCAGTTCTTC
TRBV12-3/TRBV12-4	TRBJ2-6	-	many	CASSLGVPGANVLTF	TGTGCCAGCAGTTTAGGAGTGCCAGGGGCCAACGTCCTGACTTTC
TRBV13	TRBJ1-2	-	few	CASSLFQGQGYGYTF	TGTGCCAGCAGCTTATTCCAGGGGCAAGGCTATGGCTACACCTTC
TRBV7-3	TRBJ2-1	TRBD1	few	CASSLGTGNNEQFF	TGTGCCAGCAGCTTAGGGACAGGAAACAATGAGCAGTTCTTC
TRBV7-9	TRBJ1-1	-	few	CATLEENTEAFF	TGTGCCACCCTTGAGGAGAACACTGAAGCTTTCTTT
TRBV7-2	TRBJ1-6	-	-	CASSLGGDSPLHF	TGTGCCAGCAGCTTGGGTGGGGATTCACCCCTCCACTTT
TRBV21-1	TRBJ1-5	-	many	CASDPGLNQPQHF	TGTGCCAGCGACCCGGGCCTTAATCAGCCCCAGCATTTT
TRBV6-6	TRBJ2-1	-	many	CASSYRDQYNEQFF	TGTGCCAGCAGTTACCGGGACCAATACAATGAGCAGTTCTTC
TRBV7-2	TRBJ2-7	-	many	CASSLTSGQMYEQYF	TGTGCCAGCAGCTTAACAAGCGGCCAGATGTACGAGCAGTACTTC
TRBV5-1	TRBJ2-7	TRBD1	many	CASAPRAGQVTYEQYF	TGCGCCAGCGCCCCTAGGGCGGGACAGGTAACCTACGAGCAGTACTTC
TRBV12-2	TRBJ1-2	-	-	CASRSTGTGYRGYTF	TGTGCAAGTCGCTCCACCGGGACAGGGTATCGTGGCTACACCTTC
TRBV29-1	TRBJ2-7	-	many	CSVTDSSSYEQYF	TGCAGCGTAACCGACAGTAGCTCCTACGAGCAGTACTTC
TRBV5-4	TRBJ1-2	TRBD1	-	CASSSRTGTTF	TGTGCCAGCAGCTCCCGGACAGGCACAACCTTC
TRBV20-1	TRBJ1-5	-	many	CSASSWLDQPQHF	TGCAGTGCCAGTAGTTGGCTCGATCAGCCCCAGCATTTT
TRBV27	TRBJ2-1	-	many	CASSRSSYNEQFF	TGTGCCAGCAGTAGGAGCTCCTACAATGAGCAGTTCTTC
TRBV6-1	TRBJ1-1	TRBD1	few	CASSHRGSHEAFF	TGTGCCAGCAGTCACAGGGGTTCACACGAAGCTTTCTTT
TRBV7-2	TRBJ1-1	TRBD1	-	CASSWTGNTEAFF	TGTGCCAGCAGCTGGACAGGGAACACTGAAGCTTTCTTT
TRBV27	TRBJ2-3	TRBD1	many	CASSLAWDRGFTDTQYF	TGTGCCAGCAGTTTGGCTTGGGACAGGGGATTCACAGATACGCAGTATTTT
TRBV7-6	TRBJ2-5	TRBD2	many	CASSQGLEQETQYF	TGTGCCAGCAGTCAAGGACTAGAACAAGAGACCCAGTACTTC
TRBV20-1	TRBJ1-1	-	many	CSARTARENTEAFF	TGCAGTGCTAGGACGGCTAGGGAGAACACTGAAGCTTTCTTT
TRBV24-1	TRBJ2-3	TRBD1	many	CATSSQGASELTDTQYF	TGTGCCACCAGTAGCCAGGGGGCTAGCGAGCTCACAGATACGCAGTATTTT
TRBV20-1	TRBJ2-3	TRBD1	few	CSASTPRGPWGTDTQYF	TGCAGTGCTAGTACTCCCAGGGGGCCGTGGGGCACAGATACGCAGTATTTT
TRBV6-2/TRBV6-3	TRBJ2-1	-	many	CASSWLAASEQFF	TGTGCCAGCAGTTGGTTGGCGGCTAGCGAGCAGTTCTTC
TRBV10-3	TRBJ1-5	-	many	CATQSSQGNQPQHF	TGTGCCACGCAATCCTCACAGGGTAATCAGCCCCAGCATTTT
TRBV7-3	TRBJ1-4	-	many	CASSPTGGPNEKLFF	TGTGCCAGCAGCCCGACAGGAGGTCCTAATGAAAAACTGTTTTTT
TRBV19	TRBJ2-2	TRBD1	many	CASSMDRGRTGELFF	TGTGCCAGTAGTATGGACAGGGGGCGAACCGGGGAGCTGTTTTTT
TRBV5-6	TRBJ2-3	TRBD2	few	CASSYSTSGISTDTQYF	TGTGCCAGCAGCTACTCGACTAGCGGGATATCCACAGATACGCAGTATTTT
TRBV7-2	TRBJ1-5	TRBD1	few	CASSPNRGWESNQPQHF	TGTGCCAGCAGCCCGAACAGGGGGTGGGAGAGCAATCAGCCCCAGCATTTT
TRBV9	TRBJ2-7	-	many	CASSVTPGSSYEQYF	TGTGCCAGCAGCGTAACTCCCGGTAGCTCCTACGAGCAGTACTTC
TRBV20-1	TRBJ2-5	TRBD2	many	CSASGTSGGRVVQETQYF	TGCAGTGCGTCCGGGACTAGCGGAGGTCGGGTTGTCCAAGAGACCCAGTACTTC
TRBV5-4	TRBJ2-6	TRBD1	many	CASSLGTDSGANVLTF	TGTGCCAGCAGCCTCGGGACAGACTCTGGGGCCAACGTCCTGACTTTC
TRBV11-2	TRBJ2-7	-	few	CASSFFPSDYEQYF	TGTGCCAGCAGCTTTTTTCCTAGCGACTACGAGCAGTACTTC
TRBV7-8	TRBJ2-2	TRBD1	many	CASSLVRGLGGELFF	TGTGCCAGCAGCTTAGTCAGGGGGTTAGGCGGGGAGCTGTTTTTT
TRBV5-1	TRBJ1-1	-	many	CASSLSGATEAFF	TGCGCCAGCAGCTTGTCCGGGGCCACTGAAGCTTTCTTT
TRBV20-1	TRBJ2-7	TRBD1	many	CSAWDRRSYEQYF	TGCAGTGCCTGGGACAGGAGGTCCTACGAGCAGTACTTC
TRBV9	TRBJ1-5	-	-	CASSGKIYSNQPQHF	TGTGCCAGCAGCGGCAAGATCTATAGCAATCAGCCCCAGCATTTT
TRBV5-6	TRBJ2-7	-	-	CASSLPETTYEQYF	TGTGCCAGCAGCTTGCCGGAAACCACCTACGAGCAGTACTTC
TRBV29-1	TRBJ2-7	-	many	CSAKVPYEQYF	TGCAGCGCGAAAGTCCCGTACGAGCAGTACTTC
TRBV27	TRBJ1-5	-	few	CASSRSGTHGSQPQHF	TGTGCCAGCAGCCGATCCGGGACTCATGGTAGTCAGCCCCAGCATTTT
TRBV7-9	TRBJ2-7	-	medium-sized	CASRDSLTYEQYF	TGTGCCAGCAGGGACAGCCTGACCTACGAGCAGTACTTC
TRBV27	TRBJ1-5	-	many	CASRSGDSLNQPQHF	TGTGCCAGCAGGAGCGGTGACAGTTTGAATCAGCCCCAGCATTTT
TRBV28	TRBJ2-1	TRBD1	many	CASSSPSGTVEQFF	TGTGCCAGCAGTTCTCCGTCCGGGACAGTGGAGCAGTTCTTC
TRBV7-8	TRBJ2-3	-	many	CASSLGSSTDTQYF	TGTGCCAGCAGCTTGGGGTCTAGCACAGATACGCAGTATTTT
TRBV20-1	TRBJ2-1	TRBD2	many	CSARDIAGGRVSNEQFF	TGCAGTGCTAGAGATATCGCGGGAGGCCGTGTCTCAAATGAGCAGTTCTTC
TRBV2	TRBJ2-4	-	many	CASMWGSAQNIQYF	TGTGCCAGCATGTGGGGATCAGCACAAAACATTCAGTACTTC
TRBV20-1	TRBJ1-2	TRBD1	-	CSAGQGSGYGYTF	TGCAGTGCAGGACAGGGTTCGGGCTATGGCTACACCTTC